One sample yielded the 15 T cell receptor beta chains listed below, sequenced in a study of CD8 T cells in Susac syndrome. Random hexamers served to reverse transcribe about 0.5 to 1 ug RNA. TCRdb redid the calling of the immunoSEQ multiplex PCR reads with MiXCR, one entry per CDR3 protein. The repertoire includes 55,000 to 75,000 distinct CDR3 sequences, about 92% of them detected once, and about 0.14% sits in the top ten. The material sequenced was CD4+ T cells from PBMCs. These TCRs come from a human donor with Susac syndrome.

This sequence joins TRBV6-1 and TRBJ2-6; D might be TRBD1 (5 bases). Germline assignment: CDR1 MNHNS and CDR2 SASEGT. There are 17 residues in the CDR3. Trimming stripped 8 bases from V and 4 bases from J, with 21 bases between. CDR3 region: CASAPRQGSTGANVLTF. DNA for the CDR3: TGTGCCAGCGCCCCTAGGCAGGGCTCTACGGGGGCCAACGTCCTGACTTTC.

This rearrangement joins TRBV7-2 to TRBJ2-5; 8 bases agree with TRBD1. The germline V gene encodes CDR1 SGHTA and CDR2 FQGNSA. Losses at the gene ends were 4 bases for V and 0 bases for J; bases not matched to a gene: 4. This CDR3 spans 15 amino acids. The CDR3 reads CASSSSGQDQETQYF. CDR3 coding DNA: TGTGCCAGCAGCTCCTCGGGACAGGACCAAGAGACCCAGTACTTC.

The J gene is TRBJ2-7, the V gene TRBV28, with TRBD1 matching over 7 bases. This CDR3 is 13 amino acids long. V lost 6 bases, J lost 2 bases, and 4 bases stayed unmatched. Per germline, CDR1 MDHEN and CDR2 SYDVKM. CDR3: CASRRQGPYEQYF. In nucleotides, the CDR3 is TGTGCCAGCAGACGACAGGGACCCTACGAGCAGTACTTC.

The chain couples TRBV5-1 to TRBJ2-5; a possible D gene is TRBD1 (5 bases). The CDR3 is made up of 12 amino acids. Germline V gene data show CDR1 as SGHRS and CDR2 as YFSETQ. Trimming shortened V by 1 base and J by 5 bases, and 6 bases separated the two germline ends. CDR3 protein: CASSLKGETQYF. CDR3 nucleotides: TGCGCCAGCAGCTTGAAGGGGGAGACCCAGTACTTC. The variable domain in full, completed from reference TRBV5-1 and TRBJ2-5, reads KAGVTQTPRYLIKTRGQQVTLSCSPISGHRSVSWYQQTPGQGLQFLFEYFSETQRNKGNFPGRFSGRQFSNSRSEMNVSTLELGDSALYLCASSLKGETQYFGPGTRLLVL.

The gene calls are TRBV24-1 and TRBJ2-1, with 8 bases that match TRBD1. CDR1 and CDR2 from the germline V gene are KGHDR and SFDVKD. V was clipped by 4 bases and J by 8 bases; unmatched bases: 18. The CDR3 is made up of 18 amino acids. This CDR3 is CATSDHTLDRGKRDEQFF. The CDR3 DNA reads TGTGCCACCAGTGACCATACCCTCGACAGGGGAAAGAGGGATGAGCAGTTCTTC.

The chain employs TRBV28 and TRBJ2-3; 9 bases line up with TRBD2. Germline V CDR1 and CDR2: MDHEN, SYDVKM. The CDR3 extends over 17 amino acids. V dropped 7 bases and J dropped 0; count of bases not matched to a gene: 11. The CDR3 bases are TGTGCCAGCACCACTTCAGCGGGGGGTTACAGCACAGATACGCAGTATTTT. It codes for CASTTSAGGYSTDTQYF.

The chain combines TRBV7-2 with TRBJ2-5; 11 bases are a match to TRBD2. V lost 3 bases, J lost 6 bases, and 12 bases stayed unmatched. The V gene's germline CDR1 is SGHTA and CDR2 FQGNSA. CDR3 size: 17 residues. The CDR3 loop is CASSFHLSGGDIKTQYF. The CDR3 bases are TGTGCCAGCAGCTTTCACCTTAGCGGGGGGGACATTAAGACCCAGTACTTC.

The CDR3 is CASSEAGRQETQYF. The CDR3 coding sequence is TGTGCCAGCAGTGAAGCCGGTCGCCAAGAGACCCAGTACTTC. The chain carries TRBV6-1 and TRBJ2-5; no clear D. The CDR3 spans 14 residues. Germline-derived CDR1 and CDR2 are MNHNS and SASEGT. V was clipped by 0 bases and J by 1 base, with 6 bases between them.

The chain couples TRBV10-3 to TRBJ2-7, with 12 nucleotides matching TRBD1. CDR3 length equals 14 residues. Germline V CDR1 and CDR2: ENHRY, SYGVKD. Unmatched junction bases numbered 5, after V lost 6 bases and J lost 5 bases. The CDR3 protein is CAIRDGTGGHEQYF. Here the CDR3 DNA reads TGTGCCATCAGGGACGGGACAGGGGGCCACGAGCAGTACTTC.

The rearrangement joins TRBV7-2 to TRBJ1-1; unclear D gene. Germline CDR1 SGHTA, CDR2 FQGNSA. V lost 4 bases, J lost 1 base, and 7 bases lay in between. CDR3 size: 13 residues. CDR3 sequence: CASSSRQNTEAFF. In DNA form, the CDR3 reads TGTGCCAGCAGCTCCCGACAGAACACTGAAGCTTTCTTT.

V is TRBV6-2 or TRBV6-3 and J is TRBJ1-1; no reliable D call. Trimming took 4 bases from V and 1 from J, leaving 13 bases between them. The CDR3 length is 15 residues. Germline lookup yields CDR1 MNHEY and CDR2 SVGEGT. DNA of the CDR3: TGTGCCAGCAGTTCGCCGTACTCGGCGAACACTGAAGCTTTCTTT. Its protein is CASSSPYSANTEAFF.

The chain recombines TRBV7-8 with TRBJ2-7; 9 nucleotides agree with TRBD1. The V gene end was trimmed by 2 bases and the J gene end by 7 bases; junction bases not matched to a gene: 9. This CDR3 region has 15 residues. Germline CDR1 and CDR2: SGHVS and FQNEAQ. The CDR3 DNA reads TGTGCCAGCAGCTTATCCGGGACAGGGAGGAGAGAGCAGTACTTC. Protein: CASSLSGTGRREQYF.

This chain uses TRBV7-2 with TRBJ1-2; no clear D gene. Looked up from germline, CDR1 is SGHTA and CDR2 is FQGNSA. This CDR3 has 13 amino acids. The V end lost 8 bases, the J end lost 3 bases, and 13 bases lay between the germline ends. The CDR3: CASARWADYGYTF. CDR3 nucleotide sequence: TGTGCCAGCGCCAGGTGGGCAGACTATGGCTACACCTTC. The full variable domain, in which reference TRBV7-2 and TRBJ1-2 provide the parts outside the CDR3, is GAGVSQSPSNKVTEKGKDVELRCDPISGHTALYWYRQSLGQGLEFLIYFQGNSAPDKSGLPSDRFSAERTGGSVSTLTIQRTQQEDSAVYLCASARWADYGYTFGSGTRLTVV.

This clonotype was observed a single time. The chain employs TRBV7-2 and TRBJ2-3; TRBD2 matches 16 bases. The CDR3 spans 18 residues. Unmatched junction bases numbered 11, after V lost 6 bases and J lost 5 bases. Germline CDR1 and CDR2: SGHTA and FQGNSA. DNA of the CDR3: TGTGCCAGCAGTCTTTCCGGGACTAGCGGGGGGGCAGGAGATACGCAGTATTTT. This translates into CASSLSGTSGGAGDTQYF.

CDR3 amino acids: CARAIDRGCNEQYF. CDR3 sequence (DNA): TGTGCCAGGGCTATCGACAGGGGGTGCAACGAGCAGTACTTC. The chain has TRBV28 and TRBJ2-7; TRBD1 agrees at 9 bases. Germline V lookup: CDR1 MDHEN, CDR2 SYDVKM. With V trimmed by 9 bases and J by 5 bases, 11 bases remained unmatched. The CDR3 covers 14 residues.